This TCR beta chain was identified in a study of blood T cell repertoires in COVID-19. Whole-study context: Donors in the United States, Italy and Spain gave samples during acute or convalescent COVID-19. From T cells, B-cell-depleted T cells, or PBMCs came the material, which was cDNA or gDNA.

Study processing details: The assay estimated nucleated cells by amplifying reference gene primers. This table comes from immunoSEQ multiplex PCR, and its TCRdb copy is limited to in-frame clones, with some not included. V and J calls and clone size are as listed in that table; D and trimming were resolved from the DNA. The table has about 120,000 clones, about 89% seen once; the top ten hold just under 30%. This CDR3 is 14 amino acids long. Trimming cost V 7 bases and J 8 bases, with 17 bases left between them. In germline, CDR1 is LGHNT, CDR2 FRNRAP. The clonotype was recovered from a woman in her 70s with acute or convalescent COVID-19. Material: peripheral blood. This chain uses TRBV12-5 with TRBJ1-4; tentative D call: TRBD1 (5 bases). The CDR3 loop reads CASAAGWGFEKLFF. The CDR3, as DNA: TGTGCTAGTGCCGCCGGGTGGGGCTTCGAAAAACTGTTTTTT.